This is a list of T cell receptor beta chains from one sample in a study of shared clonotypes between healthy human individuals. The assay was immunoSEQ multiplex PCR, and TCRdb's table has in-frame clones only and misses some. The table lists some 1,400,000 clones, roughly 97% of them singletons. Sequencing was done on a sample of naive CD4+ T cells sorted from blood. The receptors stem from a young man in good health. Each CDR3 is given with its conserved first and last residue. The order of the fields is clone size, D gene, V gene, CDR3 length, J gene, CDR3 DNA, CDR3 protein. A D gene is named only where the DNA matches it firmly. Clone size is given for some rows only: seen once, a few or many times, or a class if the clone is expanded.

.,.,TRBV19,18,TRBJ2-2,TGTGCCAGCAAACCACCTACACGGGCCGGGCGGGGAACCGGGGAGCTGTTTTTT,CASKPPTRAGRGTGELFF
.,.,TRBV9,13,TRBJ1-2,TGTGCCAGCAGCCGGACGGACGCTTATGGCTACACCTTC,CASSRTDAYGYTF
.,.,TRBV30,14,TRBJ2-4,TGTGCCTGGGGGGCTGGCCAGGCCAAAAACATTCAGTACTTC,CAWGAGQAKNIQYF
.,.,TRBV20-1,11,TRBJ1-2,TGCAGTGCTAGAGGGACCGGTGGCTACACCTTC,CSARGTGGYTF
.,TRBD2,TRBV19,16,TRBJ2-5,TGTGCCAGTAGTAACCCGCTAGCGGGAGTGGGAGAGACCCAGTACTTC,CASSNPLAGVGETQYF
.,TRBD2,TRBV27,15,TRBJ2-1,TGTGCCAGCAGTTTACAAGCGGGGGTGCTCAATGAGCAGTTCTTC,CASSLQAGVLNEQFF
.,.,TRBV5-1,12,TRBJ2-7,TGCGCCAGCAGCTTGGTGTCCTACGAGCAGTACTTC,CASSLVSYEQYF
.,.,TRBV5-6,13,TRBJ1-2,TGTGCCAGCAGCGCGACAGGAGACCGTGGCTACACCTTC,CASSATGDRGYTF
.,TRBD2,TRBV5-1,17,TRBJ2-3,TGCGCCAGCAGCCCGGGACTAGCGGGAGCCGGCACAGATACGCAGTATTTT,CASSPGLAGAGTDTQYF
.,TRBD2,TRBV19,14,TRBJ2-1,TGTGCCAGTAGTAAACGGGAGGGCGGAGGTGAGCAGTTCTTC,CASSKREGGGEQFF
.,TRBD1,TRBV5-1,19,TRBJ1-1,TGCGCCAGCAGCCCGGGGCTAACTCCTGGGACAGGGTTAACGTTGGGAGCTTTCTTT,CASSPGLTPGTGLTLGAFF
.,.,TRBV6-6,14,TRBJ1-3,TGTGCCAGCAGTTATTCGCAGGGGGGAAACACCATATATTTT,CASSYSQGGNTIYF
.,.,TRBV18,15,TRBJ2-3,TGTGCCAGCTCACCTTTAGGGGGAAGCACAGATACGCAGTATTTT,CASSPLGGSTDTQYF
.,TRBD1,TRBV7-2,14,TRBJ1-5,TGTGCCAGCAGCCGACAGGGGGCGGGTCAGCCCCAGCATTTT,CASSRQGAGQPQHF
.,.,TRBV27,14,TRBJ2-3,TGTGCCAGCAGTTTATTGGACACCTCAGATACGCAGTATTTT,CASSLLDTSDTQYF
.,.,TRBV7-8,14,TRBJ1-1,TGTGCCAGCAGCGCGGGACGGTTGAACACTGAAGCTTTCTTT,CASSAGRLNTEAFF
.,.,TRBV7-9,14,TRBJ2-7,TGTGCCAGCATTCCATCTGGAGGCATAGGCGAGCAGTACTTC,CASIPSGGIGEQYF
once,.,TRBV5-4,14,TRBJ2-1,TGTGCCAGCAGCTTGGGGGGGAAATCTAATGAGCAGTTCTTC,CASSLGGKSNEQFF
.,.,TRBV2,13,TRBJ2-6,TGTGCCAGGGGGTACTCTGGGGCCAACGTCCTGACTTTC,CARGYSGANVLTF